These T cell receptor beta chains were read from a single sample in a study of T cells in Graves' hyperthyroidism and ophthalmopathy. TCRdb passed the multiplex PCR reads through MiXCR, listing each CDR3 protein once. Of approximately 700,000 distinct CDR3 sequences listed, nearly 45% are singletons. The sequencing input was peripheral blood or thyroid tissue (not recorded which). The receptors come from an adult man with Graves' disease, either hyperthyroidism or ophthalmopathy (not recorded which). Both conserved end residues are part of each CDR3. A D gene is named only where the DNA matches it firmly. Some rows mark clone size as missing; the rest say once, few, many or name a class of expanded clone.

V gene	clone size	J gene	D gene	CDR3 DNA	CDR3 protein
TRBV7-3	few	TRBJ2-7	TRBD1	TGTGCCAGCAGCAAAGACAGGGGTTACGAGCAGTACTTC	CASSKDRGYEQYF
TRBV12-3/TRBV12-4	few	TRBJ1-5	NA	TGTGCCAGCAGTTACTCCTCAGGGGCAAATCAGCCCCAGCATTTT	CASSYSSGANQPQHF
TRBV7-2	few	TRBJ2-5	NA	TGTGCCAGCAGCTTGGCGGGGGCAGATGAAGAGACCCAGTACTTC	CASSLAGADEETQYF
TRBV7-9	few	TRBJ2-3	TRBD2	TGTGCCAGCAGCTTAGGGGGGGGTTCAGATACGCAGTATTTT	CASSLGGGSDTQYF
TRBV19	NA	TRBJ2-7	TRBD2	TGTGCCAGTAGTGCCGGGACTAGCGGGAGAGACGAGCAGTACTTC	CASSAGTSGRDEQYF
TRBV20-1	NA	TRBJ1-5	NA	TGCAGTGCCCAACAAGCGAATCAGCCCCAGCATTTT	CSAQQANQPQHF
TRBV9	few	TRBJ1-3	TRBD1	TGTGCCAGCAGCGTAGTAGGGGGCCCTGGAAACACCATATATTTT	CASSVVGGPGNTIYF
TRBV7-2	NA	TRBJ1-4	TRBD1	TGTGCCAGCAGCCGACACCAGACAGGGCTGGAAAAACTGTTTTTT	CASSRHQTGLEKLFF
TRBV7-9	NA	TRBJ1-5	NA	TGTGCCAGCAGCCCTTCGACAGGAGGGAGCAATCAGCCCCAGCATTTT	CASSPSTGGSNQPQHF
TRBV29-1	NA	TRBJ1-1	NA	TGCAGCGTTGAAACAGGGATTGCGAACACTGAAGCTTTCTTT	CSVETGIANTEAFF
TRBV2	once	TRBJ2-2	NA	TGTGCCAGCAGTGAGCAGGGCCCCCGCATGAACACCGGGGAGCTGTTTTTT	CASSEQGPRMNTGELFF
TRBV7-9	NA	TRBJ1-2	TRBD1	TGTGCCAGCAGCCCACCGACAGGGGAGAAAGGCTACACCTTC	CASSPPTGEKGYTF
TRBV9	NA	TRBJ2-2	TRBD1	TGTGCCAGCAGCGACCTCAAAGGACAGGGGGACACCGGGGAGCTGTTTTTT	CASSDLKGQGDTGELFF
TRBV15	NA	TRBJ1-2	NA	TGTGCCACCAGCAGAGATAGGGAGGGGCGAAGTGGTGATGGCTACACCTTC	CATSRDREGRSGDGYTF
TRBV29-1	NA	TRBJ2-7	NA	TGCAGTTTTCCCGAGGGGCACGAGCAGTACTTC	CSFPEGHEQYF
TRBV25-1	few	TRBJ1-5	NA	TGTGCCAGCAGTGACCAGGGATTGAATCAGCCCCAGCATTTT	CASSDQGLNQPQHF
TRBV7-6	many	TRBJ2-2	NA	TGTGCCAGCAGCTTACGGACCGGGGAGCTGTTTTTT	CASSLRTGELFF
TRBV7-2	NA	TRBJ2-5	TRBD2	TGTGCCAGCAGCTTAGTGACTAGCGGGAGTGAGACCCAGTACTTC	CASSLVTSGSETQYF
TRBV25-1	many	TRBJ1-5	NA	TGTGCCAGCAGTGCCGGGACACCTCCTAATCAGCCCCAGCATTTT	CASSAGTPPNQPQHF
TRBV7-8	NA	TRBJ1-5	NA	TGTGCCAGCAGCTTAGCGCTGCGGGTCAATCAGCCCCAGCATTTT	CASSLALRVNQPQHF
TRBV2	NA	TRBJ1-5	NA	TGTGCCAGCAGGGGGGGTCGGGGACACCGAGGGCAGCCCCAGCATTTT	CASRGGRGHRGQPQHF
TRBV7-2	few	TRBJ2-3	NA	TGTGCCAGCAGCTTGGCCCGAAGCACAGATACGCAGTATTTT	CASSLARSTDTQYF
TRBV7-9	NA	TRBJ1-5	NA	TGTGCCAGCTCACCTAATGAAGGCCAGCCCCAGCATTTT	CASSPNEGQPQHF
TRBV7-6	many	TRBJ2-5	NA	TGTGCCAGCAGCTTCCACCTGGAGACCCAGTACTTC	CASSFHLETQYF
TRBV10-3	many	TRBJ1-1	TRBD1	TGTGCCATCAGAGTCGGACAGGGTAGTGGAGCTTTCTTT	CAIRVGQGSGAFF
TRBV7-8	NA	TRBJ2-3	NA	TGTGCCAGCAGCTTAGCGCGTACAGATACGCAGTATTTT	CASSLARTDTQYF
TRBV10-3	many	TRBJ1-1	NA	TGTGCCATCAGTGAGTCCACAAAGCGAGGGACTCGCTTT	CAISESTKRGTRF
TRBV5-1	few	TRBJ2-5	NA	TGCGCCAGCAGTCTTGGGCTGCCCGGGGCGGCGGAGACCCAGTACTTC	CASSLGLPGAAETQYF
TRBV6-6	NA	TRBJ2-7	NA	TGTGCCAGCAGGGGCGGACAGACTCCATCTGACGAGCAGTACTTC	CASRGGQTPSDEQYF
TRBV7-2	few	TRBJ1-5	NA	TGTGCCAGCAGCTTGAGTAAAAGCAATCAGCCCCAGCATTTT	CASSLSKSNQPQHF
TRBV2	NA	TRBJ2-2	NA	TGTGCCAGCAGTCCAAGGAGGACCGGGGAGCTGTTTTTT	CASSPRRTGELFF
TRBV24-1	NA	TRBJ1-5	NA	TGTGCCACCAGAGAGGACGGTTCTTCCAATCAGCCCCAGCATTTT	CATREDGSSNQPQHF
TRBV24-1	NA	TRBJ1-2	NA	TGTGCCGTAGGTGCCGGGGCCTTCTATGGCTACACCTTC	CAVGAGAFYGYTF
TRBV7-2	many	TRBJ1-6	NA	TGTGCCAGCAGCTTAGAGTGGAGGGCCCTCCACTTT	CASSLEWRALHF
TRBV7-9	few	TRBJ1-2	TRBD1	TGTGCCAGCAGCTACCGGGACAGTGTATATGGCTACACCTTC	CASSYRDSVYGYTF
TRBV9	few	TRBJ1-1	NA	TGTGCCAGCAGCGTAGGGGGGGGTTACCCCCGACGTAACACTGAAGCTTTCTTT	CASSVGGGYPRRNTEAFF
TRBV20-1	few	TRBJ1-3	TRBD1	TGCAGTGCTAGAGATCTACAGGGGAAAGCAAACACCATATATTTT	CSARDLQGKANTIYF
TRBV7-6	many	TRBJ2-7	TRBD1	TGTGCCAGCAGCCCTGACAGGGGTGACGAGCAGTACTTC	CASSPDRGDEQYF
TRBV7-9	few	TRBJ2-7	NA	TGTGCCAGCAGCCCTGGGCTTGAGCAGTACTTC	CASSPGLEQYF
TRBV5-1	many	TRBJ2-7	NA	TGCGCCAGCAGCTTGTCCCCCTATGCGCTCGAGCAGTACTTC	CASSLSPYALEQYF
TRBV20-1	many	TRBJ2-5	TRBD2	TGCAGTGCTAGGGGTCCGCTCGGGAGGATGGAGACCCAGTACTTC	CSARGPLGRMETQYF
TRBV7-9	NA	TRBJ2-2	TRBD1	TGTGCCAGCACTAACAGGGACAGGGGGAAGACCGGGGAGCTGTTTTTT	CASTNRDRGKTGELFF
TRBV24-1	many	TRBJ1-5	NA	TGTGCCACCAGTGATAGTTTCGGCGGATCACAGCCCCAGCATTTT	CATSDSFGGSQPQHF
TRBV12-3/TRBV12-4	NA	TRBJ1-1	TRBD1	TGTGCCAGCAGTCCCGACAGGGGTCCTATTGAAGCTTTCTTT	CASSPDRGPIEAFF
TRBV2	NA	TRBJ1-1	TRBD1	TGTGCCAGCAGTCCGACAGGGCGTGATGAAGCTTTCTTT	CASSPTGRDEAFF
TRBV2	NA	TRBJ1-6	TRBD1	TGTGCCAGCATCCACGGGACAGGGATAAGTTCACCCCTCCACTTT	CASIHGTGISSPLHF
TRBV20-1	NA	TRBJ2-7	NA	TGCAGTGCTAGAGATAAGGGGATGTCCCCTTACGAGCAGTACTTC	CSARDKGMSPYEQYF
TRBV2	NA	TRBJ1-4	NA	TGTGCCAGCACCGACGGCAGGGGCTATGGTGAAAAACTGTTTTTT	CASTDGRGYGEKLFF
TRBV10-3	NA	TRBJ1-4	TRBD1	TGTGCCATCAGTGAGACGACAGGGAGCCCAGGGATTGGTGAAAAACCGTTTTTT	CAISETTGSPGIGEKPFF